Sequencing of this T cell receptor (beta chain) was carried out in a study of T cells in Graves' hyperthyroidism and ophthalmopathy. Amplification yielded TCR beta CDR3 regions, with RNA transcripts as the source. A first-round RT-PCR of the TCR CDR3 used the HTBI primer set. TCRdb re-analysed the multiplex PCR reads in MiXCR, keeping a single row per CDR3 protein. The sample lists hundreds of thousands of distinct CDR3 sequences, less than 20% seen once, with more than 25% in the top ten. The CDR3 has 15 amino acids. Germline V gene data show CDR1 as SGHKS and CDR2 as YYEKEE (reference sequence). The V and J ends lost 4 bases and 5 bases respectively, with 18 bases between them. This clonotype was picked up many times.

The receptor's source is a woman between 18 and 30 years old with Graves' ophthalmopathy. The sample consisted of blood. The rearrangement joins TRBV5-5 to TRBJ1-2, with D possibly TRBD1 on 6 matching bases. The CDR3, as DNA: TGTGCCAGCAGCGACACAGGGAGTGTCGTTTATGGCTACACCTTC. Its protein product is CASSDTGSVVYGYTF.